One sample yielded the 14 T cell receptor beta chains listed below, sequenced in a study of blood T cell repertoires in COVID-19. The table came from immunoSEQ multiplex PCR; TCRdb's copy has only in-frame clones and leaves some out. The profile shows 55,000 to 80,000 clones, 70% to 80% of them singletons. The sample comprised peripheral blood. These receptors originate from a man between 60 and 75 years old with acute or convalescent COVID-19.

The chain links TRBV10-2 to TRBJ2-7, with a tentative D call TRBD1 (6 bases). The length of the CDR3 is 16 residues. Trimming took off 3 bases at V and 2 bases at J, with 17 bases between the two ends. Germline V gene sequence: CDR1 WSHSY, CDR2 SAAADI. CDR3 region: CASSEISGHSTYEQYF. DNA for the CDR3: TGCGCCAGCAGTGAAATTTCGGGACACTCAACCTACGAGCAGTACTTC.

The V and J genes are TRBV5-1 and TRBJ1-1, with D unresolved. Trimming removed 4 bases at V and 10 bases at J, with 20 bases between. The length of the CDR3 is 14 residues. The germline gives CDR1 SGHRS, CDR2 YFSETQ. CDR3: CASSLFVPRSGAFF. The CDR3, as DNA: TGCGCCAGCAGCCTGTTTGTCCCTCGGAGTGGAGCTTTCTTT.

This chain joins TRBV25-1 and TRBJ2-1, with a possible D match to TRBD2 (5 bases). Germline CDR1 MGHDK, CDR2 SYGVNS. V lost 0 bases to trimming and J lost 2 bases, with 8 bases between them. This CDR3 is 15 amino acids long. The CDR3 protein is CASSEYGRAYNEQFF. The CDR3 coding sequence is TGTGCCAGCAGTGAATATGGGCGGGCCTACAATGAGCAGTTCTTC.

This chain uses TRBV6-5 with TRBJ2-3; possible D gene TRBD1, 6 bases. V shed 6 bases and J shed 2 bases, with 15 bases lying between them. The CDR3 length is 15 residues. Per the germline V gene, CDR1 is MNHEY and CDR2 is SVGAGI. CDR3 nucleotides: TGTGCCAGCAGACAGGGTCAGTATTCCACAGATACGCAGTATTTT. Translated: CASRQGQYSTDTQYF.

The CDR3 nucleotides read TGTGCCACCAGCAGTCCGAAACAGGGAGGGACTGAAAAACTGTTTTTT. The encoded protein is CATSSPKQGGTEKLFF. The chain links TRBV15 to TRBJ1-4, with D possibly TRBD1 on 6 matching bases. Per the germline V gene, CDR1 is LNHNV and CDR2 is YYDKDF (reference sequence). CDR3 length equals 16 residues. The germline V and J ends were trimmed by 3 bases and 7 bases, with 18 bases remaining between them.

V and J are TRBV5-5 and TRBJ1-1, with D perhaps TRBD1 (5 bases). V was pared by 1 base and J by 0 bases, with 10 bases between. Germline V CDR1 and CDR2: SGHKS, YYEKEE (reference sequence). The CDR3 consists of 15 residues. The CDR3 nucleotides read TGTGCCAGCAGCTTGTTTTGGGGCATGAACACTGAAGCTTTCTTT. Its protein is CASSLFWGMNTEAFF. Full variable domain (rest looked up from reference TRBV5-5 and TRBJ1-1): DAGVTQSPTHLIKTRGQQVTLRCSPISGHKSVSWYQQVLGQGPQFIFQYYEKEERGRGNFPDRFSARQFPNYSSELNVNALLLGDSALYLCASSLFWGMNTEAFFGQGTRLTVV.

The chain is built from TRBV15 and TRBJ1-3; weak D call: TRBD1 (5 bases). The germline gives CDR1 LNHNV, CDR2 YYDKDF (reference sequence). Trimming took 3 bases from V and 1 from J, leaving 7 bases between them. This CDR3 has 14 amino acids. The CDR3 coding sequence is TGTGCCACCAGCAGTAGGGGATCTGGAAACACCATATATTTT. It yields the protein CATSSRGSGNTIYF.

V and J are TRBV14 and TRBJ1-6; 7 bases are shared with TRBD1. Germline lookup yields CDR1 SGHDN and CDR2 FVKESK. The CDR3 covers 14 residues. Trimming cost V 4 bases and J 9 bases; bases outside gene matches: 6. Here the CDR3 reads CASSPGTERSPLHF. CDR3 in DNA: TGTGCCAGCAGCCCCGGGACAGAACGTTCACCCCTCCACTTT. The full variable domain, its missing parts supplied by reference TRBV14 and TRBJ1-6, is EAGVTQFPSHSVIEKGQTVTLRCDPISGHDNLYWYRRVMGKEIKFLLHFVKESKQDESGMPNNRFLAERTGGTYSTLKVQPAELEDSGVYFCASSPGTERSPLHFGNGTRLTVT.

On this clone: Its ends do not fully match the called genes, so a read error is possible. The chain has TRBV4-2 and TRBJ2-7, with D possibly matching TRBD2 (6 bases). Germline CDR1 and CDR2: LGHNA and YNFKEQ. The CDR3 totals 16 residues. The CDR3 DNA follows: TGTGCCGGCAGCCAAGAAGGCGTTGCGGGATTCTACGAGCAGTACTTC. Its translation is CAGSQEGVAGFYEQYF.

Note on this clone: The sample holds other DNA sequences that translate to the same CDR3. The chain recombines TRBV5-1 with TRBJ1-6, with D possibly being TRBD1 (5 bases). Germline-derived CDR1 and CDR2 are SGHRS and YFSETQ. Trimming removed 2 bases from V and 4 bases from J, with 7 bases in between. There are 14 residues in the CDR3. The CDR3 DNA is TGCGCCAGCAGCTTAACAGGATATAATTCACCCCTCCACTTT. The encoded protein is CASSLTGYNSPLHF.

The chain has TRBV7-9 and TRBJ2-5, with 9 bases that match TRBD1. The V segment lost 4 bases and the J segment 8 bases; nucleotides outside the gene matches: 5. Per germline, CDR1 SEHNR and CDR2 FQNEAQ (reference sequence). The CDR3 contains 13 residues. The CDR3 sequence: CASSSGQGGTQYF. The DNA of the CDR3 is TGTGCCAGCAGCTCGGGACAGGGAGGCACCCAGTACTTC.

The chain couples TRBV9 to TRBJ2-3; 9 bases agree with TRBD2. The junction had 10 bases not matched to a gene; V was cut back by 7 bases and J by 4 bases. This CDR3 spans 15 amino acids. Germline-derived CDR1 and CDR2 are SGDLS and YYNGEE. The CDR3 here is CASCFGSGSPDTQYF. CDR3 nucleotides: TGTGCCAGCTGCTTTGGTAGCGGGAGTCCAGATACGCAGTATTTT.

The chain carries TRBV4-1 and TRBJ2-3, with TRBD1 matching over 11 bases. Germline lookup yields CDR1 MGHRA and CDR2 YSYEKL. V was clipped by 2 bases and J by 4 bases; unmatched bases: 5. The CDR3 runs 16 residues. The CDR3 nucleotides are TGCGCCAGCAGCCAATGGGGGACAGGGGGTCCAGATACGCAGTATTTT. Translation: CASSQWGTGGPDTQYF.

The CDR3 DNA reads TGTGCCCTACGGGCAGGGGACTCCTACGAGCAGTACTTC. Translation: CALRAGDSYEQYF. The V and J genes are TRBV10-3 and TRBJ2-7; weak D call: TRBD1 (6 bases). Germline V gene sequence: CDR1 ENHRY, CDR2 SYGVKD. Trimming cost V 11 bases and J 0 bases, with 14 bases left between them. This CDR3 comprises 13 residues.